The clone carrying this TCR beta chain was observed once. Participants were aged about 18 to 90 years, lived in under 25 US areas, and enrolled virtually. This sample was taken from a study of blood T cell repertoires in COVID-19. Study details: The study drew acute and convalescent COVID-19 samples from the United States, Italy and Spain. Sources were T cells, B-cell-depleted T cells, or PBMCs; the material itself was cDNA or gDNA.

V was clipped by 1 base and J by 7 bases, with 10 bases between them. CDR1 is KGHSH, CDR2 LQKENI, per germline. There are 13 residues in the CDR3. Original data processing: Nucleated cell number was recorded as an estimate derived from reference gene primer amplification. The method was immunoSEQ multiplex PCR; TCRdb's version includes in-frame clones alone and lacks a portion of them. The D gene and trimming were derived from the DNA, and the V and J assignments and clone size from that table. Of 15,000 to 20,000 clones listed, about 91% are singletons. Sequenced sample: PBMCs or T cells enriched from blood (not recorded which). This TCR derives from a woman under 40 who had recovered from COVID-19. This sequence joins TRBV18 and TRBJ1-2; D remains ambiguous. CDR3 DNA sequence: TGTGCCAGCTCACCACGCCAGGTTCTTGGCTACACCTTC. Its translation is CASSPRQVLGYTF.